Shown below are 25 T cell receptor beta chains from a single sample sequenced in a study of Ad26.COV2.S vaccination and SARS-CoV-2 variants (dated by TCRdb to the early 2020s). The treatment or condition label, read with the paper, signifies: around 19 received Ad26.COV2.S at low or high dose, single or two shots; 5 received placebo; per-sample allocation not given. Repertoires of vaccine and placebo recipients were sequenced from samples taken on day 63 after the first injection. Libraries were constructed by the immunoSEQ multiplex PCR assay. As stored in TCRdb, this immuneACCESS dataset retains in-frame rearrangements with V and J assigned. A fraction of the clones does not appear; measured against another copy, unresolved V genes explain less than half of the discrepancy, and the remainder lacks a known reason. The sample data list a few hundred thousand clones, and 90% of these were observed just once. 12% of the sample goes to the ten largest clones.

Sequenced here: peripheral blood, sampled in a trial of Ad26.COV2.S vaccine versus placebo. All receptors derive from a person aged 18-60 years who received the Ad26.COV2.S COVID-19 vaccine or a placebo.

The chain employs TRBV7-2 and TRBJ2-7; D not resolved. Germline CDR1 is SGHTA and CDR2 is FQGNSA. The CDR3 spans 13 residues. The V end lost 1 base, the J end lost 9 bases, and 13 bases lay between the germline ends. The CDR3 coding sequence is TGTGCCAGCAGCTTAGACCCTTCGGCTAGGCAGTACTTC. Translated: CASSLDPSARQYF.

The CDR3 DNA sequence: TGTGCCAGCGCCACCTGGTACGAGCAGTACTTC. This codes for CASATWYEQYF. The chain employs TRBV6-5 and TRBJ2-7; D gene unclear. CDR3 length: 11 residues. Trimming removed 8 bases at V and 4 bases at J, with 9 bases between. CDR1 and CDR2 (germline): MNHEY, SVGAGI.

There are a few counts of this clone. The chain recombines TRBV4-3 with TRBJ1-6, with D maybe TRBD1 (5 bases). Germline V CDR1 and CDR2: LGHNA, YSLEER. V shed 1 base and J shed 10 bases, with 20 bases lying between them. This CDR3 has 17 amino acids. Written as DNA, the CDR3 is TGCGCCAGCAGCCAAGCTTGGGAGGCTGGAGAGGGGTCACCCCTCCACTTT. Translated: CASSQAWEAGEGSPLHF.

The chain carries TRBV11-3 and TRBJ2-1, with D possibly matching TRBD2 (5 bases). CDR1 and CDR2 from the germline V gene are SGHNT and YENEEA. The germline V and J ends were trimmed by 0 bases and 9 bases, with 12 bases remaining between them. CDR3 length: 14 amino acids. CDR3 sequence (DNA): TGTGCCAGCAGCTTAGAAAGTGGGAGAGTTGAGCAGTTCTTC. Protein product: CASSLESGRVEQFF.

This clone was recorded only once. The rearrangement links TRBV21-1 to TRBJ2-7; TRBD2, the table's D call, lacks a check against the DNA. TRBV21-1 is labeled a pseudogene. CDR3 length equals 15 residues. CDR3 region: CASSKKLGEGYEQYF. For the CDR3, the DNA is TGTGCCAGCAGCAAAAAGTTGGGTGAGGGTTACGAGCAGTACTTC.

The chain carries TRBV9 and TRBJ2-5, with TRBD1 matching over 9 bases. The CDR3 is 15 amino acids. Germline V CDR1 and CDR2: SGDLS, YYNGEE. Losses at the gene ends were 3 bases for V and 5 bases for J; bases not matched to a gene: 8. CDR3 in amino acids: CASSDRTGGGETQYF. In DNA, the CDR3 is TGTGCCAGCAGCGACCGTACAGGGGGCGGTGAGACCCAGTACTTC.

The CDR3 DNA reads as TGTGCCAGCAGTGAAAGCGGGGGGACTCCCATCTATGGCTACACCTTC. As protein: CASSESGGTPIYGYTF. This sequence joins TRBV6-1 and TRBJ1-2; perhaps TRBD1 as D (5 bases). V was shortened by 2 bases and J by 4 bases, with 17 bases between the two germline ends. Germline V gene data show CDR1 as MNHNS and CDR2 as SASEGT. This CDR3 contains 16 residues.

The chain recombines TRBV6-2 or TRBV6-3 with TRBJ2-5; D gene ambiguous. Trimming took off 4 bases at V and 2 bases at J, with 8 bases between the two ends. CDR3 length: 13 amino acids. CDR1 and CDR2 (germline): MNHEY, SVGEGT. Here the CDR3 DNA reads TGTGCCAGCAGTTTTTTTGGACAAGAGACCCAGTACTTC. Protein sequence: CASSFFGQETQYF.

This chain joins TRBV2 and TRBJ2-3, with D unclear. The CDR3 totals 14 residues. V dropped 4 bases and J dropped 4 bases, with 12 bases sitting between them. Per the germline V gene, CDR1 is SNHLY and CDR2 is FYNNEI. The CDR3: CASSVLVRSDTQYF. CDR3 DNA: TGTGCCAGCAGTGTCCTCGTTAGGTCAGATACGCAGTATTTT.

The chain links TRBV15 to TRBJ1-6, with a weak D call TRBD1 (6 bases). CDR1 is LNHNV, CDR2 YYDKDF, per germline (reference sequence). The CDR3 has 14 amino acids. Between the trimmed V and J ends, which lost 5 bases and 8 bases, there was a span of 13 bases. For the CDR3, the DNA is TGTGCCACCAGCCCATTAGGGGGTTATTCACCCCTCCACTTT. Its translation is CATSPLGGYSPLHF.

The rearrangement uses TRBV5-6 and TRBJ2-2, with 12 bases identical to TRBD2. Germline V gene data show CDR1 as SGHDT and CDR2 as YYEEEE. Unmatched junction bases numbered 4, after V lost 6 bases and J lost 1 base. The CDR3 has 16 amino acids. This CDR3 reads CASMTSGSLNTGELFF. CDR3 DNA sequence: TGTGCCAGCATGACTAGCGGGAGTTTGAACACCGGGGAGCTGTTTTTT.

The genes are TRBV3-1 (or the pseudogene TRBV3-2) and TRBJ2-7, with D possibly TRBD2 on 6 matching bases. V lost 4 bases and J 3 bases, leaving 22 bases between the germline ends. The CDR3 is 17 residues long. Looked up from germline, CDR1 is LGHDT and CDR2 is YNNKEL (reference sequence). This CDR3 is CASSPGDRSSGGYEQYF. The CDR3 DNA reads TGTGCCAGCAGCCCGGGGGATAGATCGAGTGGCGGCTACGAGCAGTACTTC.

V is TRBV6-5 and J is TRBJ2-7; D is tentatively TRBD1 or TRBD2 (5 bases each). The CDR3 totals 14 residues. With 6 bases removed from V and 5 bases from J, the gap between germline ends came to 17 bases. Germline loops: CDR1 MNHEY, CDR2 SVGAGI. CDR3 in amino acids: CASSRGVLGDEQYF. The CDR3 coding sequence is TGTGCCAGCAGCCGAGGGGTTTTAGGAGACGAGCAGTACTTC.

The rearrangement links TRBV5-1 to TRBJ2-1; 7 positions agree with TRBD2. In germline, CDR1 is SGHRS, CDR2 YFSETQ. CDR3 length: 16 residues. V lost 0 bases to trimming and J lost 9 bases; unmatched junction nucleotides: 12. As DNA, the CDR3 is TGCGCCAGCAGCTTGGCCAGCGGGACGGGAGGAGGTGAGCAGTTCTTC. Its translation: CASSLASGTGGGEQFF.

The genes are TRBV30 and TRBJ2-1, with D possibly TRBD2 on 7 matching bases. CDR3 length equals 12 residues. Trimming cost V 4 bases and J 12 bases, with 16 bases left between them. CDR1 GTSNPN and CDR2 SVGIG come from the germline V gene (reference sequence). Here the CDR3 reads CAWTLGGGVQFF. The DNA of the CDR3 is TGTGCCTGGACCCTGGGGGGGGGCGTGCAGTTCTTC. Complete variable domain (other parts from reference TRBV30 and TRBJ2-1): SQTIHQWPATLVQPVGSPLSLECTVEGTSNPNLYWYRQAAGRGLQLLFYSVGIGQISSEVPQNLSASRPQDRQFILSSKKLLLSDSGFYLCAWTLGGGVQFFGPGTRLTVL.

The V and J genes are TRBV15 and TRBJ1-3, with unresolved D. V gave up 0 bases and J gave up 0 bases, with 9 bases separating them. CDR1 is LNHNV, CDR2 YYDKDF, per germline (reference sequence). CDR3 length: 16 amino acids. CDR3 sequence: CATSRDLGSSGNTIYF. Written as DNA, the CDR3 is TGTGCCACCAGCAGAGATTTGGGAAGCTCTGGAAACACCATATATTTT.

As regards this clone: It is unclear where the CDR3 begins or ends on the DNA, so no DNA is shown, and the CDR3 is as TCRdb lists it. The chain is built from TRBV2 and TRBJ1-1. Looked up from germline, CDR1 is SNHLY and CDR2 is FYNNEI. The CDR3 extends over 12 residues, inclusive of both ends. The CDR3 sequence: CASSVSLFEAFF.

The V and J genes are TRBV30 and TRBJ1-5, with D unresolved. Per germline, CDR1 GTSNPN and CDR2 SVGIG (reference sequence). Deletions cut 3 bases from V and 5 bases from J, with 11 bases between. The CDR3 contains 13 residues. In DNA form, the CDR3 reads TGTGCCTGGAGCCCGGCGAGGGATCAGCCCCAGCATTTT. It codes for CAWSPARDQPQHF. Drawing the rest from reference TRBV30 and TRBJ1-5, the complete variable domain is SQTIHQWPATLVQPVGSPLSLECTVEGTSNPNLYWYRQAAGRGLQLLFYSVGIGQISSEVPQNLSASRPQDRQFILSSKKLLLSDSGFYLCAWSPARDQPQHFGDGTRLSIL.

This sequence joins TRBV6-5 and TRBJ2-7, with 7 bases that match TRBD1. CDR3 length equals 14 residues. Trimming at V came to 6 bases and at J to 4 bases, leaving 9 bases not matched to a gene. Germline-derived CDR1 and CDR2 are MNHEY and SVGAGI. CDR3 region: CASSRDRPLYEQYF. In nucleotides, the CDR3 is TGTGCCAGCAGCCGGGACAGACCCCTATACGAGCAGTACTTC.

This sequence joins TRBV19 and TRBJ1-1; no clear D gene. Trimming shortened V by 4 bases and J by 1 base, and 13 bases separated the two germline ends. Germline loops: CDR1 LNHDA, CDR2 SQIVND (reference sequence). The CDR3 totals 15 residues. CDR3 loop: CASSSTLLGNTEAFF. In DNA form, the CDR3 reads TGTGCCAGTAGTAGTACGCTTCTGGGGAACACTGAAGCTTTCTTT. The full variable domain, rest sourced from reference TRBV19 and TRBJ1-1, is DGGITQSPKYLFRKEGQNVTLSCEQNLNHDAMYWYRQDPGQGLRLIYYSQIVNDFQKGDIAEGYSVSREKKESFPLTVTSAQKNPTAFYLCASSSTLLGNTEAFFGQGTRLTVV.

This clone was picked up one time. The V gene is TRBV6-2 or TRBV6-3, the J gene TRBJ1-3; D ambiguous. Trimming took 2 bases from V and 0 from J, leaving 11 bases between them. Per germline, CDR1 MNHEY and CDR2 SVGEGT. The CDR3 sequence is 16 residues long. CDR3 DNA sequence: TGTGCCAGCAGTTACCAAGACGGCATCTCTGGAAACACCATATATTTT. Residues: CASSYQDGISGNTIYF.

The V call is TRBV7-3, the J call TRBJ2-3; no definite D call. This CDR3 comprises 15 residues. Germline V lookup: CDR1 SGHTA, CDR2 FQGTGA. Trimming pared 2 bases from V and 4 bases from J, leaving 13 bases between. CDR3 coding DNA: TGTGCCAGCAGCTTACGTATTGGTCAGGCAGATACGCAGTATTTT. Residues: CASSLRIGQADTQYF.

This chain links TRBV6-4 with TRBJ2-5; 7 nucleotides agree with TRBD2. This CDR3 comprises 14 residues. Unmatched junction bases numbered 7, after V lost 2 bases and J lost 7 bases. Germline CDR1 is MRHNA and CDR2 is SNTAGT. In DNA, the CDR3 is TGTGCCAGCAGTGACCACGCTAGCGGAGGGACCCAGTACTTC. Protein sequence: CASSDHASGGTQYF.

The rearrangement uses TRBV7-8 and TRBJ2-1, with TRBD1 matching 9 bases. The CDR3 runs 15 residues. The trim removed 5 bases at V and 5 bases at J, leaving 7 bases unmatched. Germline V gene data show CDR1 as SGHVS and CDR2 as FQNEAQ. CDR3 coding DNA: TGTGCCAGCAGCCCAGGACAGGGGAGTGACAATGAGCAGTTCTTC. Protein sequence: CASSPGQGSDNEQFF.

This clone was seen a handful of times. V and J are TRBV2 and TRBJ1-1, with a possible D match to TRBD1 (5 bases). Germline CDR1 reads SNHLY; CDR2 reads FYNNEI. The ends were cut back, 7 bases at V and 4 bases at J, with 16 bases in the middle. The CDR3 consists of 14 residues. The CDR3 sequence is CASNMGLAGTEAFF. The DNA of the CDR3 is TGTGCCAGCAATATGGGGCTCGCTGGCACTGAAGCTTTCTTT.